There are a few counts of the clone carrying this TCR beta chain. What it recognizes is unknown. With 1 base removed from V and 4 bases from J, the gap between germline ends came to 18 bases. Looked up from germline, CDR1 is SGDLS and CDR2 is YYNGEE. CDR3 size: 17 residues. cDNA libraries for TCR beta contained unique molecular identifiers. From the PCR reads, TCRdb called clonotypes with MiXCR, one entry per CDR3 protein. The table includes around 440,000 distinct CDR3 sequences, nearly 45% detected once. This specimen comes from a study of post-analysis software for immune sequencing data. Study as a whole: The study covered relapsing-remitting, secondary progressive and progressive-relapsing courses of multiple sclerosis. Findings and limits, study-wide: By F measure, strong co-clustering occurred among samples prepared in the same batch. There were five TRBV segments more frequent in patients than controls, and TRBV5-6, TRBV5-1 and TRBV20-1 were among them. Compared against controls, patients with multiple sclerosis displayed significantly lower normalized Chao1 diversity.

This receptor was identified in a girl aged 5-17 years with multiple sclerosis. The chain joins TRBV9 to TRBJ2-1, with D possibly matching TRBD2 (6 bases). The sequenced material came from blood. This CDR3 is CASSVKTTVSGYNEQFF. CDR3 coding DNA: TGTGCCAGCAGCGTAAAGACGACGGTCAGCGGGTACAATGAGCAGTTCTTC. Filled out from reference TRBV9 and TRBJ2-1, the complete variable domain reads DSGVTQTPKHLITATGQRVTLRCSPRSGDLSVYWYQQSLDQGLQFLIQYYNGEERAKGNILERFSAQQFPDLHSELNLSSLELGDSALYFCASSVKTTVSGYNEQFFGPGTRLTVL.